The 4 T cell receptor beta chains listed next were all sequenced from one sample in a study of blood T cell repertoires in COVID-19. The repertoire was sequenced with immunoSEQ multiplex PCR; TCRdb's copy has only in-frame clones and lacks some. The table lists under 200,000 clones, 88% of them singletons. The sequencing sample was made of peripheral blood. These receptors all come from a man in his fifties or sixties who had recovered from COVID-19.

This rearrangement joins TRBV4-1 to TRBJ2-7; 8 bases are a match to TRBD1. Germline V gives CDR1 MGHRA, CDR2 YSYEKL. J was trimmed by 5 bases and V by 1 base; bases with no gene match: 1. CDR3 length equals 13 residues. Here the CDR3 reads CASSQATGDEQYF. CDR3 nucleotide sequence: TGCGCCAGCAGCCAAGCGACAGGGGACGAGCAGTACTTC.

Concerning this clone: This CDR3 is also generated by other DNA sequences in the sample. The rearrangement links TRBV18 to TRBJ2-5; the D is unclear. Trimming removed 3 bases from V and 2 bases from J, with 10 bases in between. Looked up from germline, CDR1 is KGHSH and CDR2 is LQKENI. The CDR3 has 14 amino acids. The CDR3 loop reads CASSPGQLQETQYF. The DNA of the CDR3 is TGTGCCAGCTCACCGGGCCAGCTTCAAGAGACCCAGTACTTC.

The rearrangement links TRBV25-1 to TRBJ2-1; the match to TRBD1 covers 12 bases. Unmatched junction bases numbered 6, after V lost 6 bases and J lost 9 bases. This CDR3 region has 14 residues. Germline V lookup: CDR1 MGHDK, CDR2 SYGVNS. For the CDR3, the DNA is TGTGCCAGCAGAGGGGACAGGGGGCTGGGTGAGCAGTTCTTC. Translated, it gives CASRGDRGLGEQFF.

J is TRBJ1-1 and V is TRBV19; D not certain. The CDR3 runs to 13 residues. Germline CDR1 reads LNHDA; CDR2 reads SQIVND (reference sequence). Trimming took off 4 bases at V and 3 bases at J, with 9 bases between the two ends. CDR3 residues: CASSNQIYTEAFF. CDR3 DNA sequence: TGTGCCAGTAGTAACCAGATTTACACTGAAGCTTTCTTT.